A selection of T cell receptor beta chains follows, all from one sample in a study of T cell responses to AZD1222 COVID-19 vaccine. The method was immunoSEQ multiplex PCR; TCRdb's version includes in-frame clones alone and lacks a portion of them. The sample yields under 140,000 clones, 92% seen once. Sequenced material: peripheral blood, taken 28 days after the second AZD1222 dose. The receptors here all came from an adult who received the AZD1222 COVID-19 vaccine. Both conserved end residues are part of each CDR3. A D gene is named only where the DNA matches it firmly. Rows may omit the clone size; those that give it use once, few, many or a size class.

V: TRBV5-5; J: TRBJ2-1; size: .; D: TRBD2; DNA: TGTGCCAGCAACCCGACTAGCGGGGCTCACAATGAGCAGTTCTTC; CDR3: CASNPTSGAHNEQFF
V: TRBV11-2; J: TRBJ2-5; size: .; D: .; DNA: TGTGCCAGCCGCCGCGGAGAGACCCAGTACTTC; CDR3: CASRRGETQYF
V: TRBV12-3/TRBV12-4; J: TRBJ1-1; size: once; D: .; DNA: TGTGCCAGCAGAGACAGCCTGAACACTGAAGCTTTCTTT; CDR3: CASRDSLNTEAFF
V: TRBV5-4; J: TRBJ2-2; size: few; D: .; DNA: TGTGCCAGCAGGAACAAAAACACCGGGGAGCTGTTTTTT; CDR3: CASRNKNTGELFF
V: TRBV5-6; J: TRBJ2-7; size: .; D: TRBD1; DNA: TGTGCCAGCAGCTCAACAGGGGGCTTAGGCTACGAGCAGTACTTC; CDR3: CASSSTGGLGYEQYF
V: TRBV11-2; J: TRBJ2-1; size: once; D: .; DNA: TGTGCCAGCAGCTTAGAAGGGCCCCGCGGGTTCTTC; CDR3: CASSLEGPRGFF
V: TRBV7-8; J: TRBJ2-7; size: .; D: .; DNA: TGTGCCAGCAGCTTAGGGACAGTTTACGAGCAGTACTTC; CDR3: CASSLGTVYEQYF
V: TRBV7-8; J: TRBJ2-5; size: .; D: .; DNA: TGTGCCAGCAGCTTACCGAGGGGACGAGAAGAGACCCAGTACTTC; CDR3: CASSLPRGREETQYF
V: TRBV7-3; J: TRBJ1-5; size: .; D: .; DNA: TGTGCCAGCAGCCCGCCGACAGGTTATAGCAATCAGCCCCAGCATTTT; CDR3: CASSPPTGYSNQPQHF
V: TRBV29-1; J: TRBJ2-3; size: .; D: .; DNA: TGCAGCGTGAACAGGGAGCCAGATACGCAGTATTTT; CDR3: CSVNREPDTQYF
V: TRBV12-3/TRBV12-4; J: TRBJ1-2; size: .; D: .; DNA: TGTGCCAGCAGTTTACGCATCCCGGAGGGCTACACCTTC; CDR3: CASSLRIPEGYTF